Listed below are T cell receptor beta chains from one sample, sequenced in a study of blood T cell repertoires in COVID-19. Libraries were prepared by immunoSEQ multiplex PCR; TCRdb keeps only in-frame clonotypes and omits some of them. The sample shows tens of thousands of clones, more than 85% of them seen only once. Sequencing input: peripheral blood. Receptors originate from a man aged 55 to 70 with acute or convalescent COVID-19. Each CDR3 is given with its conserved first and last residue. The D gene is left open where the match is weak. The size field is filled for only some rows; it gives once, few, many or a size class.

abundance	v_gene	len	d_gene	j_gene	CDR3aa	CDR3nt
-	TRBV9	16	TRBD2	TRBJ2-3	CASSPLAGGPQDTQYF	TGTGCCAGCAGCCCTTTAGCGGGAGGGCCCCAAGATACGCAGTATTTT
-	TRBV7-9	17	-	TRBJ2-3	CASSLARVARATDTQYF	TGTGCCAGCAGCTTAGCGAGGGTAGCGAGAGCCACAGATACGCAGTATTTT
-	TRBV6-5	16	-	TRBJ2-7	CASSYSNLALPYEQYF	TGTGCCAGCAGTTACTCCAACCTAGCTCTACCCTACGAGCAGTACTTC
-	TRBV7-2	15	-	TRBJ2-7	CASREVAGGTYEQYF	TGTGCCAGCAGGGAGGTGGCGGGTGGAACCTACGAGCAGTACTTC
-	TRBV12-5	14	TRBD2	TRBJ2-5	CASGLGTSEETQYF	TGTGCTAGTGGTTTGGGCACTAGCGAAGAGACCCAGTACTTC
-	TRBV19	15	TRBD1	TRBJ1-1	CASRPRTGANTEAFF	TGTGCCAGTAGGCCCCGGACAGGGGCGAACACTGAAGCTTTCTTT
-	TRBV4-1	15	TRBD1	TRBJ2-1	CASSQVRGRSGEQFF	TGCGCCAGCAGCCAAGTCAGGGGGCGTTCTGGTGAGCAGTTCTTC
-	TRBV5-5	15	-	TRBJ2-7	CASSFRAAGEYEQYF	TGTGCCAGCAGCTTTAGGGCTGCGGGTGAGTACGAGCAGTACTTC
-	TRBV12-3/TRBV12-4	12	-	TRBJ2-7	CASRGGWGEQYF	TGTGCCAGCAGGGGCGGGTGGGGCGAGCAGTACTTC
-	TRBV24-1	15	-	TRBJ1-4	CATSDSGVSREKLFF	TGTGCCACCAGTGATAGCGGGGTGAGCCGTGAAAAACTGTTTTTT
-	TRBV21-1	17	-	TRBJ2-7	CASSKALGHCPSYEQYF	TGTGCCAGCAGCAAAGCGCTGGGACACTGCCCCTCCTACGAGCAGTACTTC
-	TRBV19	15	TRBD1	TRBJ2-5	CASSPDRAGGETQYF	TGTGCCAGTAGTCCGGACAGGGCAGGGGGAGAGACCCAGTACTTC
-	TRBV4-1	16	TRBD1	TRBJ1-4	CASSQIRGQGNEKLFF	TGCGCCAGCAGCCAAATCAGGGGACAGGGCAATGAAAAACTGTTTTTT
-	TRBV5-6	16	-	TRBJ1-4	CASSLPSAGPGEKLFF	TGTGCCAGCAGCCTCCCGTCGGCAGGCCCGGGGGAAAAACTGTTTTTT
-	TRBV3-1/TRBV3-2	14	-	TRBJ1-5	CASSPSRGRQPQHF	TGTGCCAGCAGCCCGAGCAGGGGTAGGCAGCCCCAGCATTTT
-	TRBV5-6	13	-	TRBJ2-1	CASSLQGANEQFF	TGTGCCAGCAGCTTACAGGGTGCGAATGAGCAGTTCTTC
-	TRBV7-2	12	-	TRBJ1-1	CASGQGGFFAFF	TGTGCCAGCGGTCAGGGAGGTTTCTTCGCTTTCTTT
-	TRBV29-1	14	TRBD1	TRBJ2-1	CSSQGVQRGNEQFF	TGCAGCTCCCAGGGGGTCCAAAGGGGCAATGAGCAGTTCTTC
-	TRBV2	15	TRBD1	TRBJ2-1	CASSVGTGDGDEQFF	TGTGCCAGCAGTGTCGGGACAGGGGACGGAGATGAGCAGTTCTTC
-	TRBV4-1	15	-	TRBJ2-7	CASSQEAGWSYEQYF	TGCGCCAGCAGCCAAGAAGCGGGCTGGTCCTACGAGCAGTACTTC
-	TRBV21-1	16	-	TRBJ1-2	CASSTHIRDRIYGYTF	TGTGCCAGCAGCACCCATATCCGGGACAGGATTTATGGCTACACCTTC
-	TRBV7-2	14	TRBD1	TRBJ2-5	CASSLGTGEETQYF	TGTGCCAGCAGCTTGGGGACAGGGGAAGAGACCCAGTACTTC
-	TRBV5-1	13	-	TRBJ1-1	CASSLQGNTEAFF	TGCGCCAGCAGCTTGCAGGGGAATACTGAAGCTTTCTTT
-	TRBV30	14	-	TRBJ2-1	CAWNNGRMGNEQFF	TGTGCCTGGAACAACGGGAGAATGGGGAATGAGCAGTTCTTC
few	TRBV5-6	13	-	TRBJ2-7	CASSPRRPGEQYF	TGTGCCAGCAGCCCGAGGCGGCCTGGCGAGCAGTACTTC
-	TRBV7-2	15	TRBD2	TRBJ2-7	CASSSSGSVPYEQYF	TGTGCCAGCAGCTCTAGCGGGAGCGTCCCCTACGAGCAGTACTTC
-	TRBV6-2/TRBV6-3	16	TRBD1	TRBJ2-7	CASSYSGTGNQDEQYF	TGTGCCAGCAGTTACTCCGGGACAGGGAATCAGGACGAGCAGTACTTC
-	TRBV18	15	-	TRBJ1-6	CASSPIEVRGSPLHF	TGTGCCAGCTCACCAATTGAGGTTAGGGGTTCACCCCTCCACTTT
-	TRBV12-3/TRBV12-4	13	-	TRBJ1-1	CASSLVTADEAFF	TGTGCCAGCAGTTTAGTTACAGCTGATGAAGCTTTCTTT
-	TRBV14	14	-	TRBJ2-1	CASSRLDPLNEQFF	TGTGCCAGCAGCCGACTAGATCCTCTCAATGAGCAGTTCTTC
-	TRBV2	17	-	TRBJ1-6	CASSEAGGIAANSPLHF	TGTGCCAGCAGTGAAGCGGGGGGGATCGCCGCAAATTCACCCCTCCACTTT
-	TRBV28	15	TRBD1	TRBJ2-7	CASSPQTGQFSEQYF	TGTGCCAGCAGTCCTCAGACGGGACAGTTCTCCGAGCAGTACTTC
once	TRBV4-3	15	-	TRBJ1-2	CASSQDFQGVSGYTF	TGCGCCAGCAGCCAAGATTTCCAAGGGGTTTCCGGCTACACCTTC
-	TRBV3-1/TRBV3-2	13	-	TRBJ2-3	CASSHGRPDTQYF	TGTGCCAGCAGCCACGGGAGACCAGATACGCAGTATTTT
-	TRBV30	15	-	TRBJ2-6	CAWSVHSSGANVLTF	TGTGCCTGGAGTGTACACAGCTCTGGGGCCAACGTCCTGACTTTC
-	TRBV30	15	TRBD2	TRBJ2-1	CAWSVGGSSYNEQFF	TGTGCCTGGAGTGTTGGCGGGAGCTCCTACAATGAGCAGTTCTTC
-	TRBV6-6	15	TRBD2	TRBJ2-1	CASSSPGLANNEQFF	TGTGCCAGCAGTTCCCCGGGACTAGCGAACAATGAGCAGTTCTTC
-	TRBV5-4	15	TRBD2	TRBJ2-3	CASSLAGGSTDTQYF	TGTGCCAGCAGCCTAGCGGGAGGATCCACAGATACGCAGTATTTT
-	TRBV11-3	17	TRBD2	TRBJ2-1	CASSAWTSGISYNEQFF	TGTGCCAGCAGCGCTTGGACTAGCGGGATCTCCTACAATGAGCAGTTCTTC
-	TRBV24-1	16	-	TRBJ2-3	CATSVRTARSTDTQYF	TGTGCCACCAGTGTACGGACAGCCCGAAGCACAGATACGCAGTATTTT
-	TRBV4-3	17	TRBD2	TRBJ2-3	CASSPRLAGDGSDTQYF	TGCGCCAGCAGTCCTCGACTAGCGGGAGATGGCTCAGATACGCAGTATTTT
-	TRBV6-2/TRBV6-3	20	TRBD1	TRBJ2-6	CASSYSTGGNELAGANVLTF	TGTGCCAGCAGTTACTCGACAGGGGGGAATGAATTAGCTGGGGCCAACGTCCTGACTTTC
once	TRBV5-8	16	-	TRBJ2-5	CASSFGQTEDQETQYF	TGTGCCAGCAGCTTTGGTCAGACAGAGGACCAAGAGACCCAGTACTTC
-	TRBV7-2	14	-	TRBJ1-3	CASSLGAAGNTIYF	TGTGCCAGCAGCTTAGGAGCGGCTGGAAACACCATATATTTT
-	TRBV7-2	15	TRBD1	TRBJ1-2	CASSTRTGGGDGYTF	TGTGCCAGCAGCACCCGGACAGGGGGCGGAGATGGCTACACCTTC
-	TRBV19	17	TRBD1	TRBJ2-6	CASRAGTGVSGANVLTF	TGTGCCAGTAGGGCCGGGACAGGGGTCTCTGGGGCCAACGTCCTGACTTTC
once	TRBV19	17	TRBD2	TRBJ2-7	CASSPPGLAGNSYEQYF	TGTGCCAGTAGTCCGCCGGGACTAGCGGGAAACTCCTACGAGCAGTACTTC
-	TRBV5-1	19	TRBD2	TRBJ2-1	CASSLAGQRASGSYNEQFF	TGCGCCAGCAGCTTGGCCGGACAAAGGGCTAGCGGGAGCTACAATGAGCAGTTCTTC
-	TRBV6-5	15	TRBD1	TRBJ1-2	CASSVKGQGASGYTF	TGTGCCAGCAGCGTCAAGGGACAGGGGGCGAGTGGCTACACCTTC